The T cell receptor beta chain under discussion was sequenced for a study of CD8+CD57+ T cells in acquired aplastic anemia. By flow cytometry, patients selected for sequencing had shown an expansion of CD8+CD57+ cells. V was clipped by 5 bases and J by 2 bases, with 11 bases between them. The CDR3 runs to 14 residues. The germline V gene encodes CDR1 SGHTA and CDR2 FQGTGA. Genomic DNA, serving as template, underwent TCR beta VDJ and CDR3 profiling. In TCRdb, the reads were re-called with MiXCR into one record per CDR3 protein. The data hold about 180,000 distinct CDR3 sequences, with 63% observed a single time.

The chain recombines TRBV7-3 with TRBJ2-3; no reliable D call. What was sequenced was sorted CD4+, CD8+, or CD8+CD57+ T cells (not recorded which) from PBMCs. The TCR originated in a human donor with aplastic anemia. The CDR3 protein is CASSPKGDTDTQYF. DNA of the CDR3: TGTGCCAGCAGCCCGAAAGGAGACACAGATACGCAGTATTTT. Full variable domain (rest looked up from reference TRBV7-3 and TRBJ2-3): GAGVSQTPSNKVTEKGKYVELRCDPISGHTALYWYRQSLGQGPEFLIYFQGTGAADDSGLPNDRFFAVRPEGSVSTLKIQRTERGDSAVYLCASSPKGDTDTQYFGPGTRLTVL.